One and the same sample provided the 4 T cell receptor beta chains below, sequenced in a study of T cells in Graves' hyperthyroidism and ophthalmopathy. Amplification of TCR beta CDR3 regions was performed using RNA transcripts as template. The study used the HTBI primer set for a first-round RT-PCR of the TCR CDR3. From the multiplex PCR reads, TCRdb called clonotypes with MiXCR, one entry per CDR3 protein. The table lists fewer than 450,000 distinct CDR3 sequences, approximately 18% of them singletons. Source material: blood. These receptor sequences come from a woman in her 30s with Graves' hyperthyroidism that later progressed to Graves' ophthalmopathy.

This clonotype was seen repeatedly, ten times or more. This rearrangement joins TRBV7-2 to TRBJ2-1; 9 bases line up with TRBD2. The CDR3 has 16 residues. V gave up 5 bases and J gave up 4 bases; unmatched junction bases: 9. Germline V lookup: CDR1 SGHTA, CDR2 FQGNSA. The CDR3 loop reads CASSRDGGGVYNEQFF. In DNA form, the CDR3 reads TGTGCCAGCAGCCGGGATGGCGGGGGGGTATACAATGAGCAGTTCTTC.

This clonotype came up many times. V and J are TRBV3-1 and TRBJ2-5; D not certain. The CDR3 is 12 amino acids. V was clipped by 4 bases and J by 4 bases, with 7 bases between them. CDR1 and CDR2 from the germline V gene are LGHDT and YNNKEL (reference sequence). The DNA for the CDR3 is TGTGCCAGCAGCCGGGATTCAGAGACCCAGTACTTC. Translation gives CASSRDSETQYF.

This sequence joins TRBV6-1 and TRBJ1-1; 8 positions agree with TRBD1. CDR3 length equals 14 residues. Germline CDR1 MNHNS, CDR2 SASEGT. V dropped 10 bases and J dropped 1; count of bases not matched to a gene: 8. Written as DNA, the CDR3 is TGTGCCACTCTCCATCAGGGGGCGAACACTGAAGCTTTCTTT. Its protein is CATLHQGANTEAFF.

This clonotype was observed many times. This chain links TRBV11-2 with TRBJ2-2; weak D call: TRBD1 (6 bases). The CDR3 length is 19 residues. Germline CDR1 SGHAT, CDR2 FQNNGV. V lost 1 base and J lost 2, with 20 bases in between. CDR3 region: CASSLALQGGGRNTGELFF. The CDR3 DNA is TGTGCCAGCAGCTTAGCGCTACAGGGTGGTGGCCGAAACACCGGGGAGCTGTTTTTT. Combining the CDR3 with reference TRBV11-2 and TRBJ2-2 gives the whole variable domain EAGVAQSPRYKIIEKRQSVAFWCNPISGHATLYWYQQILGQGPKLLIQFQNNGVVDDSQLPKDRFSAERLKGVDSTLKIQPAKLEDSAVYLCASSLALQGGGRNTGELFFGEGSRLTVL.